This TCR beta chain emerged from a study of cytomegalovirus exposure and HLA in healthy donors. This clone turned up a few times. Its antigen is unidentified. Overall study findings and caveats: Cytomegalovirus status was reportedly diagnosed by the classifier with high sensitivity and specificity. The presence/absence work took it that sequencing depth was about the same across donors. Trimming of TCR beta V- and J-genes showed a link, identified in a later analysis, to a missense DCLRE1C variant.

V lost 5 bases and J lost 3; bases outside the gene matches: 3. The CDR3 totals 13 residues. Germline V lookup: CDR1 MRHNA, CDR2 SNTAGT. PCR used 60 Vbeta primers and 13 Jbeta primers. Assay used: immunoSEQ multiplex PCR; TCRdb lists only in-frame clones, some missing. The repertoire holds 130,000 to 150,000 clones, with roughly three quarters as singletons. The origin of this receptor is a middle-aged woman in good health and CMV-seropositive. The V and J genes are TRBV6-4 and TRBJ2-7, with TRBD1 identical over 8 bases. Sequencing was done on a sample of PBMCs. CDR3 nucleotide sequence: TGTGCCAGCAGTCTCGACAGGGGCTACGAGCAGTACTTC. Its translation is CASSLDRGYEQYF.